Below, 24 T cell receptor beta chains from the same sample are listed, as sequenced in a study of blood T cell repertoires in COVID-19. Profiling relied on immunoSEQ multiplex PCR, and the TCRdb table lists in-frame clones only, not all of them. The table records more than 85,000 clones, roughly 90% of them present only once. Input material: peripheral blood. The receptors come from a human donor with COVID-19, enrolled during active disease. The donor label of this sample is uncertain.

The CDR3 DNA reads TGTGCCAGCAGTCTTGACAGGTCTAATGAAAAACTGTTTTTT. As protein: CASSLDRSNEKLFF. This chain joins TRBV6-5 and TRBJ1-4; D perhaps matches TRBD1 (6 bases). The CDR3 runs to 14 residues. Trimming pared 5 bases from V and 3 bases from J, leaving 10 bases between. Germline V gives CDR1 MNHEY, CDR2 SVGAGI.

The chain has TRBV2 and TRBJ2-7; D might be TRBD2 (6 bases). This CDR3 is built from 15 residues. Trimming stripped 8 bases from V and 6 bases from J, with 23 bases between. The germline CDR1 and CDR2 sequences are SNHLY and FYNNEI. The CDR3 region is CASGVLTSTGGEQYF. The DNA of the CDR3 is TGTGCCAGCGGAGTACTGACTTCCACCGGGGGCGAGCAGTACTTC. Complete variable domain (other parts from reference TRBV2 and TRBJ2-7): EPEVTQTPSHQVTQMGQEVILRCVPISNHLYFYWYRQILGQKVEFLVSFYNNEISEKSEIFDDQFSVERPDGSNFTLKIRSTKLEDSAMYFCASGVLTSTGGEQYFGPGTRLTVT.

The chain employs TRBV27 and TRBJ2-2; 10 bases match TRBD2. Germline values: CDR1 MNHEY, CDR2 SMNVEV (reference sequence). Trimming at V came to 0 bases and at J to 7 bases, leaving 2 bases not matched to a gene. CDR3 size: 15 residues. This CDR3 reads CASSLSIAGGGELFF. CDR3 in DNA: TGTGCCAGCAGTTTATCGATAGCGGGGGGCGGGGAGCTGTTTTTT.

The rearrangement joins TRBV5-1 to TRBJ2-3, with 11 bases fitting TRBD1. Per germline, CDR1 SGHRS and CDR2 YFSETQ. V shed 2 bases, J shed 7 bases, and the junction held 9 bases outside the gene matches. CDR3 size: 16 residues. The CDR3 DNA reads TGCGCCAGCAGCTTTTACCGGGACAGGGGGGACCATACGCAGTATTTT. Translated: CASSFYRDRGDHTQYF.

J is TRBJ2-3 and V is TRBV18; 7 nucleotides agree with TRBD2. The CDR3 covers 15 residues. Germline V gene data show CDR1 as KGHSH and CDR2 as LQKENI. V lost 4 bases to trimming and J lost 0 bases; unmatched junction nucleotides: 4. The CDR3 DNA sequence: TGTGCCAGCTCACGAGCGGGGCCTAGCACAGATACGCAGTATTTT. It yields the protein CASSRAGPSTDTQYF.

This clone was seen just once. The chain has TRBV19 and TRBJ1-5; 9 bases agree with TRBD1. Trimming took 5 bases from V and 4 from J; bases not matched to a gene: 9. The CDR3 totals 16 residues. Germline V lookup: CDR1 LNHDA, CDR2 SQIVND (reference sequence). Here the CDR3 reads CASSLGTGRGNQPQHF. The CDR3, as DNA: TGTGCCAGTAGTTTAGGGACAGGGCGAGGTAATCAGCCCCAGCATTTT.

The V and J genes are TRBV19 and TRBJ2-3; the match to TRBD2 covers 8 bases. Germline V gene lookup returns CDR1 LNHDA and CDR2 SQIVND (reference sequence). The V and J ends lost 4 bases and 0 bases, in that order; junction bases with no gene match: 9. The CDR3 has 17 amino acids. DNA for the CDR3: TGTGCCAGTAGTACGACAACGGGACTAGGGAGCACAGATACGCAGTATTTT. Amino acids: CASSTTTGLGSTDTQYF.

The chain joins TRBV9 to TRBJ2-1; D perhaps matches TRBD2 (6 bases). CDR3 size: 13 residues. Germline CDR1 reads SGDLS; CDR2 reads YYNGEE. V was shortened by 4 bases and J by 9 bases, with 14 bases between the two germline ends. CDR3: CASSPRWGVEQFF. In DNA form, the CDR3 reads TGTGCCAGCAGCCCCCGGTGGGGGGTTGAGCAGTTCTTC.

This clone was observed a few times. The chain joins TRBV19 to TRBJ1-2; 9 bases map to TRBD1. Germline V gene data show CDR1 as LNHDA and CDR2 as SQIVND (reference sequence). There are 18 residues in the CDR3. V was clipped by 7 bases and J by 10 bases; unmatched bases: 25. The CDR3 reads CASTRVPRDREFGRHYTF. The CDR3 DNA reads TGTGCCAGTACCCGAGTACCCCGGGACAGGGAATTTGGCCGTCACTACACCTTC.

The chain recombines TRBV5-6 with TRBJ2-3, with 10 bases that match TRBD2. Germline lookup yields CDR1 SGHDT and CDR2 YYEEEE. CDR3 length: 15 amino acids. V gave up 5 bases and J gave up 7 bases; unmatched junction bases: 10. The CDR3 nucleotides are TGTGCCAGCAGTTTCGAGCGGGGGGGCCCGTATACGCAGTATTTT. Translating it yields CASSFERGGPYTQYF.

This sequence joins TRBV11-2 and TRBJ1-2; 7 nucleotides align to TRBD1. Germline V CDR1 and CDR2: SGHAT, FQNNGV. CDR3 size: 14 residues. Trimming took 7 bases from V and 2 from J; bases not matched to a gene: 7. This CDR3 is CASTQGGVNYGYTF. The DNA of the CDR3 is TGTGCCAGCACCCAGGGGGGCGTCAACTATGGCTACACCTTC.

This chain connects TRBV2 to TRBJ1-2, with TRBD1 as a possible D gene (6 bases). Germline V gene sequence: CDR1 SNHLY, CDR2 FYNNEI. The CDR3 has 15 amino acids. V shed 7 bases and J shed 0 bases, with 15 bases lying between them. This CDR3 is CASTQDSLTNYGYTF. The CDR3 coding sequence is TGTGCCAGCACCCAGGACAGCCTGACTAACTATGGCTACACCTTC.

V and J are TRBV27 and TRBJ1-5, with 8 bases fitting TRBD1. Germline CDR1 and CDR2: MNHEY and SMNVEV (reference sequence). V shed 3 bases and J 0 bases; nucleotides not matched to a gene: 4. The CDR3 totals 16 residues. The CDR3 nucleotides are TGTGCCAGCAGTTTGACAGGGGCCCGTAGCAATCAGCCCCAGCATTTT. It translates to CASSLTGARSNQPQHF.

This clone was recorded only once. The rearrangement links TRBV28 to TRBJ1-2; 8 nucleotides align to TRBD1. This CDR3 contains 13 residues. V lost 6 bases and J lost 8; bases outside the gene matches: 8. Germline V gene lookup returns CDR1 MDHEN and CDR2 SYDVKM. For the CDR3, the DNA is TGTGCCAGCAGCCTTCAGGGGGCAGGGGGCTACACCTTC. Translating it yields CASSLQGAGGYTF.

This chain connects TRBV19 to TRBJ2-7, with D perhaps matching TRBD1 (6 bases). The CDR3 has 16 residues. V dropped 3 bases and J dropped 2 bases, with 17 bases sitting between them. Germline values: CDR1 LNHDA, CDR2 SQIVND (reference sequence). As DNA, the CDR3 is TGTGCCAGTAGTATTACTACAGGGTTCAGTCCCTACGAGCAGTACTTC. Translated, it gives CASSITTGFSPYEQYF. The entire variable domain, with the rest obtained from reference TRBV19 and TRBJ2-7, is as follows: DGGITQSPKYLFRKEGQNVTLSCEQNLNHDAMYWYRQDPGQGLRLIYYSQIVNDFQKGDIAEGYSVSREKKESFPLTVTSAQKNPTAFYLCASSITTGFSPYEQYFGPGTRLTVT.

This clone was counted once. This chain joins TRBV18 and TRBJ1-1; possible D gene TRBD1, 5 bases. The germline V and J ends were trimmed by 3 bases and 4 bases, with 15 bases remaining between them. CDR3 length: 15 amino acids. In germline, CDR1 is KGHSH, CDR2 LQKENI. The CDR3, as DNA: TGTGCCAGCTCACCCCGCAGGGAATCAGGCACTGAAGCTTTCTTT. Translating it yields CASSPRRESGTEAFF. Filled out from reference TRBV18 and TRBJ1-1, the complete variable domain reads NAGVMQNPRHLVRRRGQEARLRCSPMKGHSHVYWYRQLPEEGLKFMVYLQKENIIDESGMPKERFSAEFPKEGPSILRIQQVVRGDSAAYFCASSPRRESGTEAFFGQGTRLTVV.

This sequence joins TRBV5-1 and TRBJ1-3, with D hard to call. Germline assignment: CDR1 SGHRS and CDR2 YFSETQ. The CDR3 runs to 17 residues. Trimming removed 0 bases at V and 0 bases at J, with 13 bases between. In DNA, the CDR3 is TGCGCCAGCAGCTTGGAAGCCGGACTACTCTCTGGAAACACCATATATTTT. This translates into CASSLEAGLLSGNTIYF. The full variable domain, in which reference TRBV5-1 and TRBJ1-3 provide the parts outside the CDR3, is KAGVTQTPRYLIKTRGQQVTLSCSPISGHRSVSWYQQTPGQGLQFLFEYFSETQRNKGNFPGRFSGRQFSNSRSEMNVSTLELGDSALYLCASSLEAGLLSGNTIYFGEGSWLTVV.

The V gene is TRBV29-1, the J gene TRBJ1-2, with 9 bases fitting TRBD1. This CDR3 comprises 13 residues. The trim removed 7 bases at V and 3 bases at J, leaving 6 bases unmatched. CDR1 is SQVTM and CDR2 is ANQGSEA in the germline V gene. DNA for the CDR3: TGCAGCGCAAGGACAGGGGCTGACTATGGCTACACCTTC. Translation gives CSARTGADYGYTF.

The chain employs TRBV6-5 and TRBJ1-2, with a possible D match to TRBD1 (6 bases). The CDR3 is 12 amino acids. Per the germline V gene, CDR1 is MNHEY and CDR2 is SVGAGI. With 10 bases removed from V and 8 bases from J, the gap between germline ends came to 17 bases. Here the CDR3 DNA reads TGTGCCACCCAAGGGGGTAAGGGGGGCTACACCTTC. Amino acid sequence: CATQGGKGGYTF.

V is TRBV9 and J is TRBJ1-6; D is ambiguous. The germline V gene has CDR1 SGDLS and CDR2 YYNGEE. The CDR3 runs 15 residues. Trimming removed 4 bases from V and 3 bases from J, with 11 bases in between. The CDR3 reads CASSRREFYNSPLHF. The CDR3 DNA sequence: TGTGCCAGCAGCCGCCGGGAGTTCTATAATTCACCCCTCCACTTT. The full variable domain, with the rest looked up from reference TRBV9 and TRBJ1-6, is DSGVTQTPKHLITATGQRVTLRCSPRSGDLSVYWYQQSLDQGLQFLIQYYNGEERAKGNILERFSAQQFPDLHSELNLSSLELGDSALYFCASSRREFYNSPLHFGNGTRLTVT.

The rearrangement joins TRBV9 to TRBJ1-6; 7 bases are a match to TRBD1. V shed 5 bases, J shed 5 bases, and the junction held 4 bases outside the gene matches. This CDR3 has 14 residues. The germline V gene has CDR1 SGDLS and CDR2 YYNGEE. In DNA, the CDR3 is TGTGCCAGCAGTGGCGGACAGGATAATTCACCCCTCCACTTT. It encodes CASSGGQDNSPLHF.

V usage is TRBV15 and J usage is TRBJ1-2; TRBD1 agrees at 11 bases. V was clipped by 6 bases and J by 8 bases; unmatched bases: 14. This CDR3 region has 16 residues. The germline CDR1 and CDR2 sequences are LNHNV and YYDKDF (reference sequence). CDR3 in amino acids: CATSRSTEDRGRGYTF. The DNA for the CDR3 is TGTGCCACCAGTCGAAGTACCGAGGACAGGGGGCGAGGCTACACCTTC.

The V and J genes are TRBV30 and TRBJ2-1; TRBD2 matches 13 bases. The CDR3 consists of 15 residues. Germline V gives CDR1 GTSNPN, CDR2 SVGIG (reference sequence). V shed 4 bases, J shed 10 bases, and the junction held 10 bases outside the gene matches. The DNA for the CDR3 is TGTGCCTGGACAATAGGACTAGCGGGAGTTTGGGAGCAGTTCTTC. Translation: CAWTIGLAGVWEQFF.

This chain joins TRBV7-9 and TRBJ2-5; 9 bases are shared with TRBD1. CDR3 length: 14 amino acids. Trimming took 1 base from V and 3 from J; bases not matched to a gene: 0. Germline CDR1 SEHNR, CDR2 FQNEAQ (reference sequence). CDR3 region: CASSLGTGEETQYF. The DNA of the CDR3 is TGTGCCAGCAGCTTAGGGACAGGGGAAGAGACCCAGTACTTC. Filled out from reference TRBV7-9 and TRBJ2-5, the complete variable domain reads DTGVSQNPRHKITKRGQNVTFRCDPISEHNRLYWYRQTLGQGPEFLTYFQNEAQLEKSRLLSDRFSAERPKGSFSTLEIQRTEQGDSAMYLCASSLGTGEETQYFGPGTRLLVL.